What follows is one TCR beta chain and its context. What it recognizes is unknown. TCRdb ran MiXCR on the RT-PCR reads and lists one entry per CDR3 protein. The sample consists of 500,000 to 700,000 distinct CDR3 sequences, roughly a quarter of them appearing once. This record belongs to a study of response to subunit inactivated influenza vaccine. Findings and caveats of the study: Researchers suggested that each seasonal influenza vaccination recruits few new T cells.

CDR1 SEHNR and CDR2 FQNEAQ come from the germline V gene (reference sequence). The CDR3 consists of 16 residues. With 5 bases removed from V and 1 base from J, the gap between germline ends came to 16 bases. The data also belong to a second study, concerning T cells expressing NK-cell markers. As that report states: Generation of TCR beta cDNA was performed by 5'RACE template switching incorporating UMIs. One of eight sequenced donors was HCMV-seronegative; the other seven were seropositive. Leadership of the CD3+CD56-NKG2C+ fraction also belonged to these clonotypes in several donors.

The chain couples TRBV7-9 to TRBJ2-3, with D maybe TRBD1 (6 bases). Sequencing used CD4+ T cells sorted from PBMCs, obtained roughly 13 days after vaccination. This TCR was sampled from a man aged 50 to 59 who received an inactivated influenza vaccine. The CDR3 sequence: CASSPRLGAGTDTQYF. The DNA of the CDR3 is TGTGCCAGCAGCCCCCGTCTGGGGGCGGGCACAGATACGCAGTATTTT.